Listed here are 18 T cell receptor beta chains from one sample, sequenced in a study of shared clonotypes between healthy human individuals (dated by TCRdb to 2020 to 2022). For the CD8 naive samples, CD45RO-negative cells were positively selected for CCR7, yielding a CD45RA+CCR7+ population from which TemRA cells were excluded. Preparation of the library involved the immunoSEQ multiplex PCR assay. Entries here come from immuneACCESS through TCRdb and include only in-frame sequences with V and J called. Some clones fail to appear in such tables; in the studies checked, an unresolved V gene covers under half of the shortfall, and the cause of the remainder is unknown. The sample data list roughly 2.1 million clones, and just over 90% of these were observed just once. The ten largest clones capture under 2% of the sample. Sequences were obtained from naive CD8+ T cells from PBMCs. The sample's cell subset or site label is to be understood as: CD45RA+CCR7+. The receptors were gathered from a man aged 18-30 years in good health. Some clones in this sample may be carry-over from other donors' samples.

The chain uses TRBV7-7 and TRBJ2-3, with D uncertain. Germline CDR1 SSHAT, CDR2 FNYEAQ (reference sequence). The CDR3 is made up of 15 amino acids. Trimming stripped 1 base from V and 0 bases from J, with 8 bases between. DNA for the CDR3: TGTGCCAGCAGCTTAGGGCTACTTAGCACAGATACGCAGTATTTT. Translating gives CASSLGLLSTDTQYF.

The gene calls are TRBV6-1 and TRBJ2-2; D possibly corresponds to TRBD2 (6 bases). Germline V CDR1 and CDR2: MNHNS, SASEGT. V lost 1 base and J 2 bases, leaving 11 bases between the germline ends. The CDR3 has 16 amino acids. CDR3 amino acids: CASSEVGGDNTGELFF. DNA for the CDR3: TGTGCCAGCAGTGAAGTCGGCGGGGACAACACCGGGGAGCTGTTTTTT.

The V call is TRBV16, the J call TRBJ1-2, with D possibly TRBD1 on 5 matching bases. There are 12 residues in the CDR3. Germline lookup yields CDR1 KGHSY and CDR2 FQNENV. Trimming stripped 4 bases from V and 8 bases from J, with 11 bases between. As DNA, the CDR3 is TGTGCCAGCAGCCTCGTCAGGGTAGGCTACACCTTC. The encoded protein is CASSLVRVGYTF.

The chain carries TRBV25-1 and TRBJ1-2; no definite D call. V was clipped by 1 base and J by 4 bases, with 10 bases between them. Germline V gene data show CDR1 as MGHDK and CDR2 as SYGVNS. The CDR3 sequence is 14 residues long. CDR3 sequence: CASSESLDFYGYTF. Here the CDR3 DNA reads TGTGCCAGCAGTGAATCCCTGGACTTCTATGGCTACACCTTC.

The rearrangement joins TRBV5-6 to TRBJ2-3, with TRBD2 matching over 8 bases. This CDR3 spans 15 amino acids. V was pared by 1 base and J by 2 bases, with 3 bases of the junction left unmatched. Germline V gene lookup returns CDR1 SGHDT and CDR2 YYEEEE. The CDR3 spells CASSLPSGYTDTQYF. The CDR3 region has the DNA TGTGCCAGCAGCTTGCCTAGCGGGTACACAGATACGCAGTATTTT.

The J gene is TRBJ2-3, the V gene TRBV29-1; 8 nucleotides match TRBD1. The CDR3 sequence is 11 residues long. The V gene end was trimmed by 3 bases and the J gene end by 8 bases; junction bases not matched to a gene: 1. CDR1 and CDR2 from the germline V gene are SQVTM and ANQGSEA. The CDR3 sequence: CSVDGQGTQYF. The CDR3 DNA reads as TGCAGCGTTGATGGACAGGGTACGCAGTATTTT.

This chain links TRBV28 with TRBJ2-3, with TRBD2 identical over 7 bases. This CDR3 has 14 residues. Germline loops: CDR1 MDHEN, CDR2 SYDVKM. V dropped 6 bases and J dropped 2; count of bases not matched to a gene: 5. The DNA of the CDR3 is TGTGCCAGCAGATTAGCGGGTTACACAGATACGCAGTATTTT. Translation gives CASRLAGYTDTQYF.

The chain couples TRBV15 to TRBJ1-5, with D maybe TRBD1 (6 bases). V lost 3 bases to trimming and J lost 1 base, with 19 bases between them. The length of the CDR3 is 18 residues. Germline-derived CDR1 and CDR2 are LNHNV and YYDKDF (reference sequence). This CDR3 reads CATSREGVGGLSNQPQHF. In DNA, the CDR3 is TGTGCCACCAGCAGGGAAGGGGTGGGGGGGCTGAGCAATCAGCCCCAGCATTTT.

This chain joins TRBV11-2 and TRBJ2-1; D gene ambiguous. The CDR3 runs 15 residues. Between the trimmed V and J ends, which lost 5 bases and 8 bases, there was a span of 19 bases. The germline gives CDR1 SGHAT, CDR2 FQNNGV. CDR3 DNA: TGTGCCAGCAGCCCGCGTGAAGGGCTATACCATGAGCAGTTCTTC. Residues: CASSPREGLYHEQFF.

CDR3 nucleotide sequence: TGTGCCAGCAGCTTAGATCCGGACAAGTTGAAGTATGGCTACACCTTC. This translates into CASSLDPDKLKYGYTF. This rearrangement joins TRBV11-3 to TRBJ1-2, with D possibly being TRBD1 (5 bases). Germline CDR1 and CDR2: SGHNT and YENEEA. The CDR3 runs 16 residues. The V end lost 0 bases, the J end lost 5 bases, and 16 bases lay between the germline ends.

V gene TRBV27 combines with J gene TRBJ1-2; no definite D call. Trimming took 5 bases from V and 6 from J, leaving 10 bases between them. Germline V gene lookup returns CDR1 MNHEY and CDR2 SMNVEV (reference sequence). This CDR3 comprises 12 residues. The CDR3 region is CASSPPSNGYTF. Written as DNA, the CDR3 is TGTGCCAGCAGTCCCCCCTCCAATGGCTACACCTTC.

The chain uses TRBV7-2 and TRBJ2-7; possibly TRBD2 for D (7 bases). The CDR3 has 14 residues. Trimming took 5 bases from V and 4 from J, leaving 15 bases between them. Germline V lookup: CDR1 SGHTA, CDR2 FQGNSA. CDR3 sequence (DNA): TGTGCCAGCAGCGTCGGGGGGCGCATTTACGAGCAGTACTTC. This encodes CASSVGGRIYEQYF.

The rearrangement joins TRBV9 to TRBJ2-1; tentatively, D is TRBD2 (6 bases). The CDR3 length is 13 residues. Trimming pared 4 bases from V and 8 bases from J, leaving 13 bases between. The V gene's germline CDR1 is SGDLS and CDR2 YYNGEE. The CDR3 protein is CASSFRLEDEQFF. Written as DNA, the CDR3 is TGTGCCAGCAGCTTCAGACTAGAGGATGAGCAGTTCTTC.

The chain links TRBV10-3 to TRBJ1-3; the D is unclear. The V end was cut by 3 bases, the J end by 3 bases, with 9 bases between. Germline values: CDR1 ENHRY, CDR2 SYGVKD. The CDR3 loop spans 14 amino acids. In DNA form, the CDR3 reads TGTGCCATCAGTGATCCTGGGATTGGAAACACCATATATTTT. Encoded protein: CAISDPGIGNTIYF.

The J gene is TRBJ2-3, the V gene TRBV21-1; TRBD2 is taken as the D call from the table, unchecked against the DNA. TRBV21-1 is termed a pseudogene. CDR3 length: 21 residues. CDR3 region: CASSYSPGDGGEEKSTDTQYF. CDR3 sequence (DNA): TGTGCCAGCAGCTATAGCCCCGGTGACGGCGGGGAGGAAAAGAGCACAGATACGCAGTATTTT.

The V and J genes are TRBV19 and TRBJ1-1; no clear D. This CDR3 region has 12 residues. CDR1 is LNHDA, CDR2 SQIVND, per germline (reference sequence). Trimming removed 8 bases at V and 2 bases at J, with 9 bases between. The CDR3 loop is CASAELNTEAFF. The CDR3 DNA sequence: TGTGCCAGTGCCGAACTTAACACTGAAGCTTTCTTT. The full variable domain, rest sourced from reference TRBV19 and TRBJ1-1, is DGGITQSPKYLFRKEGQNVTLSCEQNLNHDAMYWYRQDPGQGLRLIYYSQIVNDFQKGDIAEGYSVSREKKESFPLTVTSAQKNPTAFYLCASAELNTEAFFGQGTRLTVV.

Worth noting for this clone: Distinct nucleotide sequences in the sample also encode this CDR3. Here the CDR3 reads CASSLIAATGELFF. In DNA form, the CDR3 reads TGTGCCAGCAGTTTAATCGCAGCTACCGGGGAGCTGTTTTTT. The chain uses TRBV27 and TRBJ2-2, with D hard to call. Trimming removed 2 bases from V and 5 bases from J, with 9 bases in between. Germline assignment: CDR1 MNHEY and CDR2 SMNVEV (reference sequence). This CDR3 comprises 14 residues.

Of note for this clone: Within the sample, other DNA sequences also encode this same CDR3. This sequence joins TRBV9 and TRBJ1-2; tentatively, D is TRBD1 (6 bases). This CDR3 is built from 12 residues. Germline CDR1 is SGDLS and CDR2 is YYNGEE. Trimming removed 3 bases at V and 5 bases at J, with 8 bases between. CDR3 in amino acids: CASSAQGYGYTF. For the CDR3, the DNA is TGTGCCAGCAGCGCACAGGGTTATGGCTACACCTTC.